Sequencing of this T cell receptor (beta chain) was carried out in a study of T cells after yellow fever vaccination. MiXCR, applied by TCRdb to the 5' RACE reads, yields one record per CDR3 protein. The sample carries under 200,000 distinct CDR3 sequences, 6% to 7.5% recorded once. In this sample, this clonotype turned up many times. Its antigen is as yet unknown. Study-wide results and caveats: Most clones from primary vaccination resurfaced after the booster (about 95% CD4, around 90% CD8). Some clonotypes, a small share, were shared between CD4 and CD8 compartments.

This sequence originates from a man aged 18 to 29 who received the YFV17D yellow fever vaccine. Material: CD4+ T cells sorted from PBMCs, obtained 5 to 6 days after the first yellow fever vaccination.

The CDR3 protein is CSVGEGPGELFF. The CDR3 bases are TGCAGCGTTGGGGAGGGGCCCGGGGAGCTGTTTTTT. The chain joins TRBV29-1 to TRBJ2-2; 7 bases line up with TRBD2. Trimming cost V 4 bases and J 6 bases; bases outside gene matches: 2. CDR3 length: 12 amino acids. The germline V gene encodes CDR1 SQVTM and CDR2 ANQGSEA.